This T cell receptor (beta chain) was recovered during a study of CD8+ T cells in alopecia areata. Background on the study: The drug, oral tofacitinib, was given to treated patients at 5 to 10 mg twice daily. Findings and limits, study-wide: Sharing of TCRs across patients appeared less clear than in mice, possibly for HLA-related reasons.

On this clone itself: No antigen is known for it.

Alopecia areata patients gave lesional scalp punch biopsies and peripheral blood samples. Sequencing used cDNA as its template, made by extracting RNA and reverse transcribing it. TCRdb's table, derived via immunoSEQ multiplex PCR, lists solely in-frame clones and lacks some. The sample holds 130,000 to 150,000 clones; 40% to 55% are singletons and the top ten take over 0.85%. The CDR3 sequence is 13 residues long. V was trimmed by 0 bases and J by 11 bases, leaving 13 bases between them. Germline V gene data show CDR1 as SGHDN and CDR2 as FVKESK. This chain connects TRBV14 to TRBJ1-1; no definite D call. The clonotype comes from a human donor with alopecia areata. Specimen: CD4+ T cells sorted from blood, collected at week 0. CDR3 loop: CASSQDPARRAFF. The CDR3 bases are TGTGCCAGCAGCCAAGATCCGGCCAGGCGGGCTTTCTTT.